Each of the 24 T cell receptor beta chains below was sequenced from the same sample in a study of control samples from healthy donors and cancer patients. Sequencing was performed with immunoSEQ multiplex PCR; in TCRdb, only in-frame clones are kept and a portion is missing. The table includes approximately 92,000 clones, more than 80% detected once. The specimen was blood. The receptors here all came from a woman aged 30 to 39 in good health.

The chain employs TRBV3-1 (or the pseudogene TRBV3-2) and TRBJ1-1; D remains ambiguous. The length of the CDR3 is 13 residues. Germline CDR1 is LGHDT and CDR2 is YNNKEL (reference sequence). Trimming shortened V by 5 bases and J by 0 bases, and 7 bases separated the two germline ends. The DNA of the CDR3 is TGTGCCAGCAGCAATACAGTGAACACTGAAGCTTTCTTT. It encodes CASSNTVNTEAFF.

The V call is TRBV3-1 (or the pseudogene TRBV3-2), the J call TRBJ1-4, with D uncertain. Per the germline V gene, CDR1 is LGHDT and CDR2 is YNNKEL (reference sequence). The CDR3 spans 13 residues. Trimming took 8 bases from V and 6 from J, leaving 13 bases between them. CDR3 loop: CASSGLVDEKLFF. Here the CDR3 DNA reads TGTGCCAGCTCTGGGCTCGTGGATGAAAAACTGTTTTTT.

This chain connects TRBV11-2 to TRBJ2-2, with D perhaps matching TRBD2 (5 bases). V was cut by 5 bases and J by 4 bases, with 14 bases left in between. The CDR3 is 15 amino acids. Germline V lookup: CDR1 SGHAT, CDR2 FQNNGV. The CDR3 sequence: CASSVYSGGTGELFF. CDR3 sequence (DNA): TGTGCCAGCAGCGTCTACAGCGGTGGCACCGGGGAGCTGTTTTTT.

Here the CDR3 DNA reads TGTGCCAGCAGCTCTGTGATGCAACGGACAGGGGGCACTGAAGCTTTCTTT. This codes for CASSSVMQRTGGTEAFF. The chain joins TRBV7-9 to TRBJ1-1; 10 nucleotides match TRBD1. CDR3 length: 17 residues. Germline trimming cut 4 bases from V and 4 bases from J; bases unmatched to any gene: 12. Germline assignment: CDR1 SEHNR and CDR2 FQNEAQ (reference sequence).

This chain's CDR3 is CASSFFSGMNTEAFF. The DNA for the CDR3 is TGTGCCAGCAGCTTTTTCTCAGGGATGAACACTGAAGCTTTCTTT. The chain joins TRBV5-6 to TRBJ1-1; TRBD1 might be the D (5 bases). Germline V gene data show CDR1 as SGHDT and CDR2 as YYEEEE. The CDR3 has 15 residues. Between the trimmed V and J ends, which lost 2 bases and 0 bases, there was a span of 11 bases.

The chain recombines TRBV18 with TRBJ2-1; 7 bases align to TRBD2. V shed 2 bases, J shed 8 bases, and the junction held 6 bases outside the gene matches. Germline V gene sequence: CDR1 KGHSH, CDR2 LQKENI. The CDR3 is 14 amino acids. The CDR3 coding sequence is TGTGCCAGCTCACCAGAGGCGGGGGTAGATGAGCAGTTCTTC. Amino acid sequence: CASSPEAGVDEQFF. Full variable domain (rest looked up from reference TRBV18 and TRBJ2-1): NAGVMQNPRHLVRRRGQEARLRCSPMKGHSHVYWYRQLPEEGLKFMVYLQKENIIDESGMPKERFSAEFPKEGPSILRIQQVVRGDSAAYFCASSPEAGVDEQFFGPGTRLTVL.

This sequence joins TRBV18 and TRBJ2-1, with D tentatively TRBD1 (5 bases). Germline CDR1 and CDR2: KGHSH and LQKENI. V was clipped by 2 bases and J by 13 bases, with 15 bases between them. The CDR3 is 13 amino acids. The CDR3 region is CASSPTDTTPQFF. As DNA, the CDR3 is TGTGCCAGCTCACCAACGGACACAACTCCCCAGTTCTTC.

The CDR3 nucleotides are TGTGCCACATTAGCGGGAGGGGTCTACAATGAGCAGTTCTTC. This translates into CATLAGGVYNEQFF. This chain links TRBV6-6 with TRBJ2-1, with TRBD2 identical over 11 bases. This CDR3 spans 14 amino acids. Unmatched junction bases numbered 5, after V lost 10 bases and J lost 3 bases. Germline CDR1 and CDR2: MNHNY and SVGAGI (reference sequence).

The CDR3: CASSLDAREQFF. The CDR3 DNA sequence: TGTGCCAGCAGCTTAGATGCTAGGGAGCAGTTCTTC. The chain carries TRBV7-2 and TRBJ2-1, with D uncertain. V was trimmed by 1 base and J by 10 bases, leaving 8 bases between them. Germline V gene sequence: CDR1 SGHTA, CDR2 FQGNSA. The CDR3 has 12 amino acids.

The rearrangement uses TRBV4-1 and TRBJ2-1; no reliable D call. The CDR3 spans 13 residues. From germline, CDR1 is MGHRA and CDR2 YSYEKL. V dropped 5 bases and J dropped 12 bases, with 17 bases sitting between them. This CDR3 is CASSTAQRLWQFF. In DNA form, the CDR3 reads TGCGCCAGCAGCACTGCCCAGCGACTCTGGCAGTTCTTC.

The rearrangement joins TRBV6-5 to TRBJ1-5; D is uncertain. The germline gives CDR1 MNHEY, CDR2 SVGAGI. The ends were cut back, 7 bases at V and 0 bases at J, with 10 bases in the middle. This CDR3 spans 14 amino acids. Here the CDR3 DNA reads TGTGCCAGCACGGCAGAGCCTAGCAATCAGCCCCAGCATTTT. This sequence encodes CASTAEPSNQPQHF.

In DNA form, the CDR3 reads TGTGCCAGCAAATTAGAGACAAACTATAATTCACCCCTCCACTTT. It yields the protein CASKLETNYNSPLHF. The chain couples TRBV6-5 to TRBJ1-6; D not resolved. This CDR3 comprises 15 residues. Germline V lookup: CDR1 MNHEY, CDR2 SVGAGI. V lost 7 bases and J 3 bases, leaving 13 bases between the germline ends.

This clone was observed a single time. The rearrangement uses TRBV12-3 or TRBV12-4 and TRBJ2-7; D is perhaps TRBD2 (5 bases). V lost 3 bases and J lost 4, with 7 bases in between. The CDR3 length is 12 residues. The CDR3 protein is CASSFGEYEQYF. The CDR3 nucleotides read TGTGCCAGCAGTTTCGGGGAATACGAGCAGTACTTC.

CDR3 amino acids: CAISESETSYGYTF. CDR3 coding DNA: TGTGCCATCAGTGAGTCGGAGACATCCTATGGCTACACCTTC. The rearrangement links TRBV10-3 to TRBJ1-2; D remains ambiguous. V lost 0 bases to trimming and J lost 4 bases, with 9 bases between them. The CDR3 length is 14 residues. Germline V gene lookup returns CDR1 ENHRY and CDR2 SYGVKD.

The chain employs TRBV19 and TRBJ2-1; 10 bases fit TRBD1. Germline assignment: CDR1 LNHDA and CDR2 SQIVND (reference sequence). The V segment lost 7 bases and the J segment 6 bases; nucleotides outside the gene matches: 12. The CDR3 covers 16 residues. The chain's CDR3 is CASTRLTGGGSNEQFF. The CDR3 bases are TGTGCCAGTACCCGACTGACAGGGGGCGGTAGCAATGAGCAGTTCTTC.

The chain recombines TRBV19 with TRBJ1-4; 12 positions match TRBD1. CDR1 is LNHDA and CDR2 is SQIVND in the germline V gene (reference sequence). CDR3 length: 17 amino acids. Trimming took 8 bases from V and 6 from J; bases not matched to a gene: 13. This CDR3 is CASHPGQGAWMDEKLFF. CDR3 sequence (DNA): TGTGCCAGTCACCCGGGACAGGGGGCTTGGATGGATGAAAAACTGTTTTTT.

The V gene is TRBV5-1, the J gene TRBJ2-7; 7 bases align to TRBD1. V lost 1 base to trimming and J lost 0 bases; unmatched junction nucleotides: 7. The germline V gene has CDR1 SGHRS and CDR2 YFSETQ. The CDR3 runs 16 residues. CDR3 loop: CASSLSGGPSSYEQYF. The DNA of the CDR3 is TGCGCCAGCAGCTTGTCAGGGGGTCCGAGCTCCTACGAGCAGTACTTC.

The J gene is TRBJ1-1, the V gene TRBV13; 9 nucleotides line up with TRBD1. Germline V lookup: CDR1 PRHDT, CDR2 FYEKMQ (reference sequence). This CDR3 has 14 residues. J gave up 5 bases and V 0 bases, and 1 base lay outside the gene matches. CDR3: CASSLGTGGTEAFF. The CDR3 DNA reads as TGTGCCAGCAGCTTAGGGACAGGGGGAACTGAAGCTTTCTTT.

This chain connects TRBV5-5 to TRBJ1-2; D may be TRBD1 (6 bases). Germline V CDR1 and CDR2: SGHKS, YYEKEE (reference sequence). V was trimmed by 0 bases and J by 2 bases, leaving 8 bases between them. There are 14 residues in the CDR3. The CDR3 sequence: CASSLGTVNYGYTF. CDR3 DNA: TGTGCCAGCAGCTTGGGGACAGTAAACTATGGCTACACCTTC.

The genes are TRBV27 and TRBJ1-4, with 8 positions matching TRBD1. CDR3 length: 17 residues. Germline V gene sequence: CDR1 MNHEY, CDR2 SMNVEV (reference sequence). V was pared by 5 bases and J by 6 bases, with 14 bases of the junction left unmatched. The CDR3, as DNA: TGTGCCAGCAGTCCCAGGGGGCTGGTTGATTGGGATGAAAAACTGTTTTTT. Translation gives CASSPRGLVDWDEKLFF. The whole variable domain, remainder taken from reference TRBV27 and TRBJ1-4, is EAQVTQNPRYLITVTGKKLTVTCSQNMNHEYMSWYRQDPGLGLRQIYYSMNVEVTDKGDVPEGYKVSRKEKRNFPLILESPSPNQTSLYFCASSPRGLVDWDEKLFFGSGTQLSVL.

The chain carries TRBV7-9 and TRBJ1-5; possibly TRBD1 for D (5 bases). CDR3 size: 14 residues. Trimming pared 3 bases from V and 3 bases from J, leaving 9 bases between. The germline V gene encodes CDR1 SEHNR and CDR2 FQNEAQ (reference sequence). The DNA for the CDR3 is TGTGCCAGCAGCTTGGCAGGGCCCAATCAGCCCCAGCATTTT. As protein: CASSLAGPNQPQHF.

This chain connects TRBV19 to TRBJ1-1, with unresolved D. CDR1 is LNHDA, CDR2 SQIVND, per germline (reference sequence). The V and J ends lost 9 bases and 3 bases respectively, with 11 bases between them. This CDR3 has 12 amino acids. As DNA, the CDR3 is TGTGCCAGCGGGGTGTTCGACACTGAAGCTTTCTTT. Amino acids: CASGVFDTEAFF.

The rearrangement uses TRBV7-2 and TRBJ2-5; TRBD1 aligns across 9 bases. J was trimmed by 2 bases and V by 3 bases; bases with no gene match: 4. CDR1 and CDR2 from the germline V gene are SGHTA and FQGNSA. This CDR3 has 15 residues. Written as DNA, the CDR3 is TGTGCCAGCAGCTTCTTGACAGGGGGGCAAGAGACCCAGTACTTC. This codes for CASSFLTGGQETQYF. Supplemented by reference TRBV7-2 and TRBJ2-5, the full variable domain reads GAGVSQSPSNKVTEKGKDVELRCDPISGHTALYWYRQSLGQGLEFLIYFQGNSAPDKSGLPSDRFSAERTGGSVSTLTIQRTQQEDSAVYLCASSFLTGGQETQYFGPGTRLLVL.

The genes are TRBV6-5 and TRBJ1-1, with a tentative D call TRBD1 (5 bases). The CDR3 is made up of 15 amino acids. Germline V lookup: CDR1 MNHEY, CDR2 SVGAGI. V dropped 3 bases and J dropped 0 bases, with 11 bases sitting between them. The CDR3 loop reads CASSYLGPMNTEAFF. The CDR3 nucleotides are TGTGCCAGCAGTTATTTGGGGCCCATGAACACTGAAGCTTTCTTT.